This T cell receptor beta chain was sequenced in a study of T cell repertoires in cytomegalovirus infection. For the study at large: It can be stated that public TCR beta signatures indicated CMV infection as well as a matching HLA type.

A few counts support this clonotype. Its target is not known. Trimming took 1 base from V and 4 from J; bases not matched to a gene: 4. CDR3 size: 15 residues. Germline loops: CDR1 LGHNA, CDR2 YSLEER. Via MiXCR, TCRdb re-called the reads, giving one row per CDR3 protein. The table lists some 300,000 distinct CDR3 sequences, roughly a sixth of them singletons. Findings and limits, study-wide: Adding up the frequency of public TCR beta families identified people who carried CMV plus the relevant HLA. The ex vivo response was dominated by HLA-C-restricted CMV-specific TCR beta clonotypes.

This chain links TRBV4-3 with TRBJ2-7; TRBD1 agrees at 10 bases. The TCR sequence derives from a human donor in good health (CMV status not recorded). Some clones in this sample may be carry-over from other donors' samples. Material for sequencing was PBMCs. In DNA form, the CDR3 reads TGCGCCAGCAGCCAAGCGTGGACAGGGGGGTACGAGCAGTACTTC. It translates to CASSQAWTGGYEQYF.